Following are 4 T cell receptor beta chains from one sample sequenced in a study of blood T cells in healthy people across ages. Combining a sample-barcoded 5' primer with a J-beta primer mix, a second PCR ran for roughly 7 to 12 cycles. TCRdb re-called the 5' RACE reads with MiXCR, one entry per CDR3 protein. The table records roughly 800,000 distinct CDR3 sequences, 55% to 75% of them present only once. Material for sequencing was blood. The receptor source for this set is a man younger than 45 in good health.

This sequence joins TRBV12-3 or TRBV12-4 and TRBJ2-3, with a possible D match to TRBD2 (7 bases). The CDR3 covers 15 residues. V was trimmed by 7 bases and J by 6 bases, leaving 20 bases between them. The CDR3, as DNA: TGTGCCAGCATGATAACAGGGCGGGGGATGGATACGCAGTATTTT. It encodes CASMITGRGMDTQYF.

The rearrangement uses TRBV20-1 and TRBJ2-3; 7 nucleotides match TRBD2. Germline CDR1 DFQATT, CDR2 SNEGSKA (reference sequence). Unmatched junction bases numbered 9, after V lost 0 bases and J lost 0 bases. This CDR3 is built from 17 residues. The CDR3 DNA sequence: TGCAGTGCTAGAGATTGGGCTAGCGGAACTAGCACAGATACGCAGTATTTT. Translation: CSARDWASGTSTDTQYF.

The chain couples TRBV2 to TRBJ2-3, with 9 bases fitting TRBD2. The germline gives CDR1 SNHLY, CDR2 FYNNEI. The CDR3 contains 14 residues. V lost 11 bases and J lost 4; bases outside the gene matches: 10. CDR3 in amino acids: CAEQRASGADTQYF. CDR3 in DNA: TGTGCCGAACAGCGGGCTAGCGGGGCAGATACGCAGTATTTT.

The V and J genes are TRBV20-1 and TRBJ2-5, with TRBD2 identical over 11 bases. The CDR3 runs 14 residues. V lost 6 bases, J lost 4 bases, and 7 bases stayed unmatched. CDR1 DFQATT and CDR2 SNEGSKA come from the germline V gene (reference sequence). The CDR3, as DNA: TGCAGTGCCCTTAGCGGGAGGGCTGGAGAGACCCAGTACTTC. Translating gives CSALSGRAGETQYF.